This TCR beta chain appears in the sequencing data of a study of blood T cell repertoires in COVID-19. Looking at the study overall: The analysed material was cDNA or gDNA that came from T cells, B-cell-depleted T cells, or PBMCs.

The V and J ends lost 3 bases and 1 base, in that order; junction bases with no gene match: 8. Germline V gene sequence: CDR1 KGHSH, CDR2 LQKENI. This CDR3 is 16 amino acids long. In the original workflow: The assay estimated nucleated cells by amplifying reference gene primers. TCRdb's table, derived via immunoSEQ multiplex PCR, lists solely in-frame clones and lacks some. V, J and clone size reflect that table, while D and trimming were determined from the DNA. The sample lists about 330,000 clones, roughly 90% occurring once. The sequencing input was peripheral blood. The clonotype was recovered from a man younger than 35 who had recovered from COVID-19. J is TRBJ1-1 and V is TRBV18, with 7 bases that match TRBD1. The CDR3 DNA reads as TGTGCCAGCTCACCCTTGGGACAGTCCACGAACACTGAAGCTTTCTTT. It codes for CASSPLGQSTNTEAFF.